These 7 T cell receptor beta chains share one sample of origin, sequenced in a study of T cells in Graves' hyperthyroidism and ophthalmopathy. RNA transcripts gave rise to amplified TCR beta CDR3 regions. HTBI primers were employed in a first-round RT-PCR of the TCR CDR3. Each CDR3 protein is one row after TCRdb ran MiXCR on the multiplex PCR reads. The table shows under 300,000 distinct CDR3 sequences, with 25% to 30% occurring only once. The sequencing sample was made of blood. These receptors were collected from a man aged 35 to 55 with Graves' hyperthyroidism that later progressed to Graves' ophthalmopathy.

V is TRBV11-2 and J is TRBJ2-5, with D possibly being TRBD2 (6 bases). V lost 3 bases to trimming and J lost 1 base, with 15 bases between them. The germline CDR1 and CDR2 sequences are SGHAT and FQNNGV. This CDR3 is 16 amino acids long. CDR3 sequence (DNA): TGTGCCAGCAGCTTGGGGGGACTGCCAACCCAAGAGACCCAGTACTTC. It codes for CASSLGGLPTQETQYF.

Ten or more counts support this clonotype. The chain carries TRBV6-1 and TRBJ1-2; no definite D call. The CDR3 extends over 12 amino acids. V dropped 6 bases and J dropped 4 bases, with 9 bases sitting between them. Germline V gene lookup returns CDR1 MNHNS and CDR2 SASEGT. The CDR3 DNA reads TGTGCCAGCAGCACAGCTTTCTATGGCTACACCTTC. This translates into CASSTAFYGYTF.

This clonotype was found many times. A much more abundant neighbour one base away suggests this may be a read error. This chain joins TRBV27 and TRBJ2-2; 10 bases fit TRBD1. Per the germline V gene, CDR1 is MNHEY and CDR2 is SMNVEV (reference sequence). CDR3 size: 14 residues. The CDR3 loop is CASSSTTGGGELLF. The CDR3 nucleotides are TGTGCCAGCAGTTCCACGACAGGGGGCGGGGAGCTGCTTTTT.

This clonotype was recorded at least ten times. The chain links TRBV11-1 to TRBJ1-1; a weak D match, TRBD1 (6 bases). V was clipped by 5 bases and J by 11 bases, with 12 bases between them. Looked up from germline, CDR1 is SGHAT and CDR2 is FQDESV (reference sequence). This CDR3 is 11 amino acids long. The CDR3 DNA reads as TGTGCCAGCAGCAACAGGGCTGGGGCTTTCTTT. This codes for CASSNRAGAFF.

The chain combines TRBV6-2 or TRBV6-3 with TRBJ2-5; 9 nucleotides match TRBD2. There are 14 residues in the CDR3. Unmatched junction bases numbered 9, after V lost 7 bases and J lost 6 bases. In germline, CDR1 is MNHEY, CDR2 SVGEGT. CDR3: CASTRSGRIKTQYF. CDR3 DNA sequence: TGTGCCAGCACCCGTAGCGGGAGAATTAAGACCCAGTACTTC.

This clonotype was counted ten times or more. The chain carries TRBV28 and TRBJ2-7, with TRBD2 as a possible D gene (6 bases). CDR1 is MDHEN, CDR2 SYDVKM, per germline. The CDR3 is made up of 15 amino acids. Trimming removed 5 bases at V and 0 bases at J, with 14 bases between. CDR3 DNA: TGTGCCAGCAGTCCCGCCGGGACTGTCTCCTACGAGCAGTACTTC. The encoded protein is CASSPAGTVSYEQYF.

This clonotype was detected ten times or more. The DNA for the CDR3 is TGTGCCAGCAGTTTCGACAGGGCCTCCTACGAGCAGTACTTC. This codes for CASSFDRASYEQYF. The chain joins TRBV27 to TRBJ2-7, with 7 bases aligning to TRBD1. The CDR3 consists of 14 residues. Trimming took 3 bases from V and 0 from J; bases not matched to a gene: 2. Germline V CDR1 and CDR2: MNHEY, SMNVEV (reference sequence).